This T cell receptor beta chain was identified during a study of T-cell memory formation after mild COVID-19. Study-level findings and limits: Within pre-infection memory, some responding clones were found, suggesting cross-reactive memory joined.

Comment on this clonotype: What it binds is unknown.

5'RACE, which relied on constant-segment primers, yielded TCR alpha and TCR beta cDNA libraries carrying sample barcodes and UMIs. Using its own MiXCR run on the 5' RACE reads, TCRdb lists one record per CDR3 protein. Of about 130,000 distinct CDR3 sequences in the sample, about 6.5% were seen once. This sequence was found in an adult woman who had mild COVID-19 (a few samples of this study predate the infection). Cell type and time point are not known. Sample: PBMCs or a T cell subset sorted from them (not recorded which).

CDR3 residues: CASSLAPGLSEAFF. In DNA form, the CDR3 reads TGTGCCAGCAGCTTAGCGCCGGGATTGTCTGAAGCTTTCTTT. This chain links TRBV7-9 with TRBJ1-1; D unclear. The germline V gene encodes CDR1 SEHNR and CDR2 FQNEAQ (reference sequence). The CDR3 is 14 amino acids. V lost 0 bases and J lost 6, with 11 bases in between. Supplemented by reference TRBV7-9 and TRBJ1-1, the full variable domain reads DTGVSQNPRHKITKRGQNVTFRCDPISEHNRLYWYRQTLGQGPEFLTYFQNEAQLEKSRLLSDRFSAERPKGSFSTLEIQRTEQGDSAMYLCASSLAPGLSEAFFGQGTRLTVV.